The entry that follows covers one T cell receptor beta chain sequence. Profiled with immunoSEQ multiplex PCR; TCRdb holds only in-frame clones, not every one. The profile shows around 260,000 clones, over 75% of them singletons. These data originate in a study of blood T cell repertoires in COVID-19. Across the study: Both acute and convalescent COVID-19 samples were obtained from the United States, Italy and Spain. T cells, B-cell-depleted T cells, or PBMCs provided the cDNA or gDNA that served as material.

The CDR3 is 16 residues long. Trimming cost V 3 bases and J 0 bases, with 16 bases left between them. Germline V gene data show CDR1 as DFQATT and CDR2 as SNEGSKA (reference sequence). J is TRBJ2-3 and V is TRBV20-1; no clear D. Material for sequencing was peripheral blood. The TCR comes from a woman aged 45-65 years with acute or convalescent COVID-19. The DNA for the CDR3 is TGCAGTGCTAGTAATTACGGGTCTTCTAGCACAGATACGCAGTATTTT. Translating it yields CSASNYGSSSTDTQYF.